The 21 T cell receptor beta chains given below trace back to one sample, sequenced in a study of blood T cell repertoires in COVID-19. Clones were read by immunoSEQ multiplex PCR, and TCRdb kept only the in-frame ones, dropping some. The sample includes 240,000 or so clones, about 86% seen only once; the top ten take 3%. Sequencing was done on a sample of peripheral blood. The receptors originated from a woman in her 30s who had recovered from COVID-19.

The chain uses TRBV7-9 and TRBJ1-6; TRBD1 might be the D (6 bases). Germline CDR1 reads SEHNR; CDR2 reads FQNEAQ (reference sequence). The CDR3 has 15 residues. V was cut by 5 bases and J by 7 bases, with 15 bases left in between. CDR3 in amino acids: CASSPPTGLNSPLHF. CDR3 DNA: TGTGCCAGCAGCCCACCGACAGGCCTAAATTCACCCCTCCACTTT.

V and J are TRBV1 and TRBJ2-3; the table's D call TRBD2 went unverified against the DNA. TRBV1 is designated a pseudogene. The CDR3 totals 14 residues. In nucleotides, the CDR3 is TGCACCAGCAGCCAAGCTACTAGCATAGATACGCAGTATTTT. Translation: CTSSQATSIDTQYF.

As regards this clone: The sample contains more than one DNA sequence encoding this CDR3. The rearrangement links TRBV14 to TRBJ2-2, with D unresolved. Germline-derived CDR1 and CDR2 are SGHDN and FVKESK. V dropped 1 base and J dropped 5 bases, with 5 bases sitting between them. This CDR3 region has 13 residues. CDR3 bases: TGTGCCAGCAGCCAAGCAGGTACCGGGGAGCTGTTTTTT. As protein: CASSQAGTGELFF.

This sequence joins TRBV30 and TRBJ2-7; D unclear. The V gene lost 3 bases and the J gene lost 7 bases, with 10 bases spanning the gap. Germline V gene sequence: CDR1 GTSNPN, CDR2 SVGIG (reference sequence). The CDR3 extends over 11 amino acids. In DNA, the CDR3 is TGTGCCTGGAGCTACTGGGCAGAGCAGTACTTC. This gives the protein CAWSYWAEQYF.

The CDR3 sequence is CASSGTAGLGGYTF. The CDR3 nucleotides are TGTGCCAGCAGCGGGACCGCGGGGCTGGGAGGCTACACCTTC. The chain recombines TRBV2 with TRBJ1-2; possibly TRBD1 for D (5 bases). Germline CDR1 reads SNHLY; CDR2 reads FYNNEI. The CDR3 is 14 residues long. Trimming left V 6 bases short and J 8 bases short, with 19 bases between.

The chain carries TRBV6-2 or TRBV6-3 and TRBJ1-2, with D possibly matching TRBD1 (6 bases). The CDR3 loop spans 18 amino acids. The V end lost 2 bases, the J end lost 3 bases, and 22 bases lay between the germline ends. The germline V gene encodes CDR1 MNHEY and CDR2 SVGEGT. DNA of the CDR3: TGTGCCAGCAGTTACGTCCCCCTCTTACAGGGACGAGACTATGGCTACACCTTC. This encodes CASSYVPLLQGRDYGYTF.

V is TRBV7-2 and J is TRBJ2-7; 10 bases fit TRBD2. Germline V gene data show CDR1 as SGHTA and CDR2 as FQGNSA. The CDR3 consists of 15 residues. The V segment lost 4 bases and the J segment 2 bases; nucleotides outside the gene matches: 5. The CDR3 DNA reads TGTGCCAGCAGCTCCGTAGCGGGGGGTGCCTACGAGCAGTACTTC. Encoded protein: CASSSVAGGAYEQYF.

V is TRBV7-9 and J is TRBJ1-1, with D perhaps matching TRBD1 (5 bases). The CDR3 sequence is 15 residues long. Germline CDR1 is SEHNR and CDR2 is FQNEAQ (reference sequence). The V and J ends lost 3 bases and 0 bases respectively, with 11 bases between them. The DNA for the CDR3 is TGTGCCAGCAGCTTCCCCCAGGGAATGAACACTGAAGCTTTCTTT. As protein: CASSFPQGMNTEAFF.

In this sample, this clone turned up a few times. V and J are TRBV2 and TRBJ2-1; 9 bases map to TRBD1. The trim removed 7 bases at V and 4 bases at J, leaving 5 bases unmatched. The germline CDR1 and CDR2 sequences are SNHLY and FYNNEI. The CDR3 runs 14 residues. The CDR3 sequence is CASMTGGGYNEQFF. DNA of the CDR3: TGTGCCAGCATGACAGGGGGGGGTTACAATGAGCAGTTCTTC.

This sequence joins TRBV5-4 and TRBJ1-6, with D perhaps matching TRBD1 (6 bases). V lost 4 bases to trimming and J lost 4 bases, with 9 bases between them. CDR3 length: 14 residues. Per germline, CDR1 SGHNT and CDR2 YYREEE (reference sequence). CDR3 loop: CASSPGQYNSPLHF. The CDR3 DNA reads TGTGCCAGCAGCCCCGGACAGTATAATTCACCCCTCCACTTT.

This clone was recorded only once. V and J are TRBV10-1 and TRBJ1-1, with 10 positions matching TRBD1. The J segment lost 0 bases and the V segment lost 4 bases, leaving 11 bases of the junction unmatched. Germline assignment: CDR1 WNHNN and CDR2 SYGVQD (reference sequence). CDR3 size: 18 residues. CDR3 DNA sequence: TGCGCCAGCAGTGGGGACAGGGGAGACCCGAGGTTGAACACTGAAGCTTTCTTT. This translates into CASSGDRGDPRLNTEAFF.

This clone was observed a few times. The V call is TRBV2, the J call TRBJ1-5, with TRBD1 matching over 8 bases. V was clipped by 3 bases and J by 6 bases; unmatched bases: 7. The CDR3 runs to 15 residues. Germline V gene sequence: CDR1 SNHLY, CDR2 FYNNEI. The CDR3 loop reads CASSETGVNGQPQHF. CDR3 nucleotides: TGTGCCAGCAGTGAGACAGGGGTAAATGGTCAGCCCCAGCATTTT.

CDR3 region: CASSQGGNYGYTF. The DNA for the CDR3 is TGTGCCAGCAGCCAAGGCGGGAACTATGGCTACACCTTC. The V gene is TRBV3-1 (or the pseudogene TRBV3-2), the J gene TRBJ1-2; D uncertain. Germline V CDR1 and CDR2: LGHDT, YNNKEL (reference sequence). The CDR3 runs to 13 residues. Trimming took 1 base from V and 2 from J, leaving 5 bases between them.

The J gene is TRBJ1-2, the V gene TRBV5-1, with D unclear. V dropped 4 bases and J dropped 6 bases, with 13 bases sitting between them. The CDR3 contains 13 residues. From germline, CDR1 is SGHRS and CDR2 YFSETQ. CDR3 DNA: TGCGCCAGCAGCCCGGACGCGGGCCATGGCTACACCTTC. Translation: CASSPDAGHGYTF.

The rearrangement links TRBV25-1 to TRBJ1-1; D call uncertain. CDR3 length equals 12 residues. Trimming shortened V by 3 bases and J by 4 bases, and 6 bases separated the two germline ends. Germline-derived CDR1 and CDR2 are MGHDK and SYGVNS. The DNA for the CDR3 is TGTGCCAGCAGTGATGGCGGCACTGAAGCTTTCTTT. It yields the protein CASSDGGTEAFF.

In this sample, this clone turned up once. CDR3 in DNA: TGTGCCAGCAGGCCGTGGGGACAGCAAGAGACCCAGTACTTC. Translated, it gives CASRPWGQQETQYF. The chain joins TRBV2 to TRBJ2-5, with TRBD1 matching 7 bases. J was trimmed by 2 bases and V by 6 bases; bases with no gene match: 6. This CDR3 has 14 amino acids. Germline CDR1 is SNHLY and CDR2 is FYNNEI.

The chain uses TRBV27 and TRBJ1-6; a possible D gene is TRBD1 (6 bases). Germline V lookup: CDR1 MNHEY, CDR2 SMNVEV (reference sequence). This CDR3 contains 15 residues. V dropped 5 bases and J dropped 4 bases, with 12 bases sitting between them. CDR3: CASSMRGGYNSPLHF. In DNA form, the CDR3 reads TGTGCCAGCAGTATGAGGGGGGGTTATAATTCACCCCTCCACTTT.

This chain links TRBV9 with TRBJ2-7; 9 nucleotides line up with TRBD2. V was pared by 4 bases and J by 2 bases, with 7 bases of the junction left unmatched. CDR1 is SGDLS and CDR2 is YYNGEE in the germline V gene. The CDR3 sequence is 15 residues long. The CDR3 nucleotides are TGTGCCAGCAGCCCCCGAGTAGCGGGGGCCTACGAGCAGTACTTC. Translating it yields CASSPRVAGAYEQYF. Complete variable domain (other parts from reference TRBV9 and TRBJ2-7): DSGVTQTPKHLITATGQRVTLRCSPRSGDLSVYWYQQSLDQGLQFLIQYYNGEERAKGNILERFSAQQFPDLHSELNLSSLELGDSALYFCASSPRVAGAYEQYFGPGTRLTVT.

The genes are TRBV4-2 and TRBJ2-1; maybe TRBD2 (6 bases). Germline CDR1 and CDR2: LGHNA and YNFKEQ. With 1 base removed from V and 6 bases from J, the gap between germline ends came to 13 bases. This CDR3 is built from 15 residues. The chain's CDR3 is CASSQAGDGANEQFF. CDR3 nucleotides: TGTGCCAGCAGCCAAGCGGGGGACGGGGCCAATGAGCAGTTCTTC.

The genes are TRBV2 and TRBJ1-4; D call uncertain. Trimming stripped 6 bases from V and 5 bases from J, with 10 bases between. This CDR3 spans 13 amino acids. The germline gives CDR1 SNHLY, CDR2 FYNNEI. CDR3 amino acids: CASRGEVNEKLFF. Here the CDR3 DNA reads TGTGCCAGCAGGGGAGAGGTGAATGAAAAACTGTTTTTT.

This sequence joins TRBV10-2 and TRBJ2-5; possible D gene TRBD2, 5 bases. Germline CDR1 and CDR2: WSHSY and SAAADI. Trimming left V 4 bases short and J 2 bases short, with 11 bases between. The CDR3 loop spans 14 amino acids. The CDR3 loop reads CASSGSSRQETQYF. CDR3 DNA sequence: TGCGCCAGCAGTGGTTCTAGCAGGCAAGAGACCCAGTACTTC.